The entry below describes one T cell receptor beta chain. Its antigen is unknown. No per-base quality is available; no much larger clone lies one base away. This record comes from a study of blood T cell repertoires in COVID-19 (dated by TCRdb to 2018 to 2021). Turning to the overall study: Samples covering the acute and convalescent phases of COVID-19 were provided by collaborators in the United States, Italy and Spain. Where HLA class I and class II types were available, the types were taken from metadata supplied by the sample provider, not from assay-based typing. The prospective study material was composed of cDNA or gDNA derived from T cells, B-cell-depleted T cells, or PBMCs. Deeply sampled blood TCRbeta repertoires from subjects exposed to, actively infected with, or recovered from COVID-19 were included in the dataset. Samples were obtained from the ongoing ImmuneRACE study (first 160 participants) and from over 1,000 subjects provided by 6 global collaborators. The sample metadata nearly always contained a de-identified subject ID, COVID-19 status, age in years and sex. The repertoires were released in a freely available public database meant as a resource for research on the immune response to SARS-CoV-2. What the authors observed across the whole study: The amount of clinical and demographic metadata varied by source and participant and was provided uncurated.

TCRbeta CDR3 regions were amplified from genomic DNA by means of the immunoSEQ Assay, a bias-controlled multiplex PCR. As for how the authors treated the data: The number of nucleated cells in each sample was estimated by amplification of reference gene primers within the assay. To quantify the absolute abundance of each unique TCRbeta CDR3 rearrangement, sequence reads were collapsed and filtered. For each sample, productive Simpson clonality was calculated as the square root of Simpson's diversity index over productive rearrangements. As stored in TCRdb, this immuneACCESS dataset retains in-frame rearrangements with V and J assigned. A fraction of the clones does not appear; measured against another copy, unresolved V genes explain less than half of the discrepancy, and the remainder lacks a known reason. The D gene and trimming were derived from the DNA, and the V and J assignments and clone size from that table. Present in this sample are 90,000 to 110,000 clones, approximately 76% of which were seen just once. The ten largest clones represent just under 20% of the sample.

The collaborating institutions used their own protocols to collect whole blood in K2EDTA tubes. For TCRbeta analysis, collaborators shipped samples as frozen whole blood, isolated PBMCs, or DNA extracted from either of those sample types. Input material: peripheral blood. This TCR derives from a woman aged 70-85 years with acute or convalescent COVID-19.

The CDR3 loop reads CASSLAAGVNTEAFF. The DNA sequence follows: TGCGCCAGCAGCTTGGCAGCAGGGGTGAACACTGAAGCTTTCTTT. In this chain, TRBV5-1 is recombined with TRBJ1-1, with a weak D call of TRBD1 (6 bases match). CDR1 and CDR2 were assigned from the germline V gene as SGHRS and YFSETQ. Inclusive of the bounding cysteine and phenylalanine, the CDR3 is 15 residues long. Only the CDR3 portion is preserved as DNA: 45 bases, with reading frame beginning at the first base. The trim is 0 bases for V and 0 bases for J, with a gap of 9 bases between the germline ends.